The 21 T cell receptor beta chains below come from one sample, sequenced in a study of T-cell reconstitution after alpha-beta-depleted transplantation in children. Using unique molecular identifiers, the investigators prepared the TCRbeta library. A single record per CDR3 protein comes from TCRdb applying MiXCR to the PCR reads. The data hold 600,000 or so distinct CDR3 sequences, with about 23% observed a single time. This specimen consisted of PBMCs, mostly from graft donor cells, obtained 360 days after TCRalphabeta/CD19-depleted stem cell transplant. The origin of the receptors is a boy younger than two who had a stem cell transplant for acute myeloid leukemia, so the T cells may come from the graft donor.

J is TRBJ2-4 and V is TRBV5-1; 8 nucleotides align to TRBD2. The CDR3 runs to 15 residues. The trim removed 3 bases at V and 5 bases at J, leaving 7 bases unmatched. Germline values: CDR1 SGHRS, CDR2 YFSETQ. As DNA, the CDR3 is TGCGCCAGCAGCTCCGCCGGGACTAGTGAAAACATTCAGTACTTC. This encodes CASSSAGTSENIQYF.

This clonotype was counted a few times. The gene calls are TRBV12-3 or TRBV12-4 and TRBJ1-2, with D uncertain. The V and J ends lost 5 bases and 4 bases respectively, with 11 bases between them. The CDR3 runs to 13 residues. The CDR3 nucleotides read TGTGCCAGCAGTCCAGACTTTTCCTATGGCTACACCTTC. Encoded protein: CASSPDFSYGYTF.

A few counts support this clonotype. The chain joins TRBV20-1 to TRBJ2-5; no clear D. Between the trimmed V and J ends, which lost 0 bases and 5 bases, there was a span of 7 bases. This CDR3 region has 12 residues. Germline values: CDR1 DFQATT, CDR2 SNEGSKA (reference sequence). The CDR3 DNA reads TGCAGTGCTAGAGATGATCGGGAGACCCAGTACTTC. Its protein product is CSARDDRETQYF.

The chain combines TRBV7-9 with TRBJ1-6; D gene ambiguous. Germline values: CDR1 SEHNR, CDR2 FQNEAQ (reference sequence). V gave up 5 bases and J gave up 6 bases, with 20 bases separating them. CDR3 length: 17 amino acids. The CDR3 DNA is TGTGCCAGCAGCGAAACCTCTGGAGGGAACGCTAATTCACCCCTCCACTTT. It codes for CASSETSGGNANSPLHF.

This clonotype was counted only a few times. The chain has TRBV18 and TRBJ2-1; D possibly corresponds to TRBD1 (5 bases). V lost 3 bases to trimming and J lost 0 bases, with 18 bases between them. The CDR3 totals 18 residues. The germline CDR1 and CDR2 sequences are KGHSH and LQKENI. Here the CDR3 DNA reads TGTGCCAGCTCACCCGGACACTACGGGCCGAGCTCCTACAATGAGCAGTTCTTC. Its translation: CASSPGHYGPSSYNEQFF. Full variable domain (outside the CDR3, taken from reference TRBV18 and TRBJ2-1): NAGVMQNPRHLVRRRGQEARLRCSPMKGHSHVYWYRQLPEEGLKFMVYLQKENIIDESGMPKERFSAEFPKEGPSILRIQQVVRGDSAAYFCASSPGHYGPSSYNEQFFGPGTRLTVL.

This clonotype was observed at least ten times. The chain combines TRBV24-1 with TRBJ2-2; D possibly uses TRBD1 or TRBD2 (5 bases each). The CDR3 sequence is 14 residues long. Per germline, CDR1 KGHDR and CDR2 SFDVKD. The V end was cut by 4 bases, the J end by 3 bases, with 8 bases between. CDR3 bases: TGTGCCACCAGTGAAGGGACCGACACCGGGGAGCTGTTTTTT. Translating gives CATSEGTDTGELFF.

The rearrangement uses TRBV20-1 and TRBJ2-1, with 7 positions matching TRBD2. V lost 2 bases and J lost 4; bases outside the gene matches: 8. CDR1 and CDR2 (germline): DFQATT, SNEGSKA (reference sequence). The CDR3 has 15 amino acids. CDR3 in DNA: TGCAGTGCTAGATCCCAGCGGGGCCATTACAATGAGCAGTTCTTC. This sequence encodes CSARSQRGHYNEQFF.

This chain links TRBV12-3 or TRBV12-4 with TRBJ2-3; TRBD2 agrees at 7 bases. Unmatched junction bases numbered 5, after V lost 8 bases and J lost 3 bases. The length of the CDR3 is 13 residues. DNA for the CDR3: TGTGCCAGCGGACGGGGAGGGACAGATACGCAGTATTTT. Its protein product is CASGRGGTDTQYF.

This clonotype appeared many times. The chain uses TRBV29-1 and TRBJ2-7; D uncertain. Germline V lookup: CDR1 SQVTM, CDR2 ANQGSEA. This CDR3 is built from 13 residues. V lost 4 bases and J 1 base, leaving 11 bases between the germline ends. CDR3 region: CSVVATESYEQYF. CDR3 bases: TGCAGCGTTGTCGCGACGGAATCCTACGAGCAGTACTTC.

A few counts support this clonotype. The V call is TRBV10-3, the J call TRBJ2-7; no clear D. V gave up 11 bases and J gave up 2 bases, with 19 bases separating them. The CDR3 length is 14 residues. Germline CDR1 reads ENHRY; CDR2 reads SYGVKD. CDR3 loop: CADPYRRLTYEQYF. The CDR3 DNA follows: TGTGCCGACCCCTATCGAAGACTTACCTACGAGCAGTACTTC.

The chain recombines TRBV6-5 with TRBJ2-5; D possibly matches TRBD1 or TRBD2 (6 bases each). The CDR3 spans 16 residues. Trimming took 2 bases from V and 5 from J, leaving 18 bases between them. Per the germline V gene, CDR1 is MNHEY and CDR2 is SVGAGI. The CDR3 is CASSYDGGPWSETQYF. The CDR3 DNA reads as TGTGCCAGCAGTTACGATGGGGGGCCTTGGTCGGAGACCCAGTACTTC.

This clonotype showed up just a few times. This chain links TRBV28 with TRBJ1-2; 7 bases are shared with TRBD1. The CDR3 extends over 14 amino acids. V was clipped by 3 bases and J by 4 bases; unmatched bases: 5. Germline CDR1 and CDR2: MDHEN and SYDVKM. The CDR3 region has the DNA TGTGCCAGCAGTTTCAGGGGGGCAAGCTATGGCTACACCTTC. Encoded protein: CASSFRGASYGYTF.

This clonotype was detected a few times. The rearrangement links TRBV6-5 to TRBJ1-2; 7 nucleotides agree with TRBD1. Germline V lookup: CDR1 MNHEY, CDR2 SVGAGI. V shed 0 bases and J 8 bases; nucleotides not matched to a gene: 3. This CDR3 is built from 13 residues. CDR3 residues: CASSYSTGPGYTF. As DNA, the CDR3 is TGTGCCAGCAGTTACTCGACAGGGCCCGGCTACACCTTC.

The sample holds many counts of this clonotype. The rearrangement joins TRBV7-9 to TRBJ2-7; a possible D gene is TRBD1 (5 bases). Trimming pared 5 bases from V and 2 bases from J, leaving 16 bases between. This CDR3 region has 15 residues. Germline V lookup: CDR1 SEHNR, CDR2 FQNEAQ (reference sequence). The CDR3: CASSPQDTDTYEQYF. CDR3 DNA sequence: TGTGCCAGCAGCCCCCAGGACACGGACACCTACGAGCAGTACTTC.

About this clonotype: At one end the junction does not follow the germline gene, possibly because of a read error. The rearrangement uses TRBV7-9 and TRBJ2-2; no definite D call. Germline V gives CDR1 SEHNR, CDR2 FQNEAQ (reference sequence). The CDR3 has 15 amino acids. CDR3 bases: TGCGCCAGCAGCTTGGTGGGAACGAACACCGGGGAGCTGTTTTTT. It is translated as CASSLVGTNTGELFF.

This clonotype was counted at least ten times. J is TRBJ2-1 and V is TRBV7-9; D not resolved. Germline V CDR1 and CDR2: SEHNR, FQNEAQ (reference sequence). The CDR3 runs to 18 residues. Trimming stripped 4 bases from V and 4 bases from J, with 23 bases between. CDR3 loop: CASSSTDGRQQRYNEQFF. The CDR3 region has the DNA TGTGCCAGCAGCTCCACGGACGGAAGACAACAGAGATACAATGAGCAGTTCTTC.

The gene calls are TRBV7-9 and TRBJ1-1, with D tentatively TRBD1 (5 bases). In germline, CDR1 is SEHNR, CDR2 FQNEAQ (reference sequence). The V end lost 4 bases, the J end lost 2 bases, and 17 bases lay between the germline ends. There are 16 residues in the CDR3. CDR3 sequence: CASSSSSGPPNTEAFF. CDR3 coding DNA: TGTGCCAGCAGCTCCTCTTCAGGGCCCCCAAACACTGAAGCTTTCTTT.

The table lists this clonotype with a few counts. The chain joins TRBV21-1 to TRBJ1-1. TRBV21-1 is a listed pseudogene. The CDR3 runs 15 residues. CDR3 protein: CASSKAQGWDTEAFF. DNA of the CDR3: TGTGCCAGCAGCAAAGCGCAAGGGTGGGACACTGAAGCTTTCTTT.

This clonotype was observed a handful of times. V gene TRBV11-2 combines with J gene TRBJ2-7; unclear D gene. Trimming took off 3 bases at V and 2 bases at J, with 8 bases between the two ends. Looked up from germline, CDR1 is SGHAT and CDR2 is FQNNGV. The CDR3 contains 13 residues. The CDR3 spells CASSFEQPYEQYF. Written as DNA, the CDR3 is TGTGCCAGCAGCTTTGAACAACCCTACGAGCAGTACTTC.

The table lists this clonotype with a count of one. The rearrangement uses TRBV5-1 and TRBJ2-3, with unresolved D. V was cut by 0 bases and J by 1 base, with 12 bases left in between. The CDR3 runs to 16 residues. Germline-derived CDR1 and CDR2 are SGHRS and YFSETQ. For the CDR3, the DNA is TGCGCCAGCAGCTTGGGTACTATGCTTGGCACAGATACGCAGTATTTT. Protein product: CASSLGTMLGTDTQYF.

The gene calls are TRBV18 and TRBJ2-3; 7 positions match TRBD1. Germline CDR1 and CDR2: KGHSH and LQKENI. V dropped 3 bases and J dropped 2; count of bases not matched to a gene: 14. CDR3 length: 18 amino acids. The CDR3 nucleotides are TGTGCCAGCTCACCGCTCCCAAAGTGGGACAGTACCACAGATACGCAGTATTTT. Its translation: CASSPLPKWDSTTDTQYF.